This T cell receptor (beta chain) was identified during a study of blood T cell repertoires in COVID-19. Turning to the study itself: Nucleic acid was either cDNA or gDNA, and it came from T cells, B-cell-depleted T cells, or PBMCs.

This CDR3 contains 14 residues. V dropped 0 bases and J dropped 2 bases, with 9 bases sitting between them. CDR1 and CDR2 (germline): SGHRS, YFSETQ. How the authors handled the data: Estimation of nucleated cell counts relied on the amplification of reference gene primers. TCRdb's copy holds only in-frame clones and misses some; the assay was immunoSEQ multiplex PCR. V, J and clone size derive from that table, while D and trimming were established from the DNA sequence. The table lists about 130,000 clones, 84% of them singletons, with roughly 13% in the top ten. The chain uses TRBV5-1 and TRBJ2-7, with no clear D. The sequenced material came from peripheral blood. This receptor was identified in a human donor in a cohort sampled during active COVID-19. CDR3 protein: CASSLGVQAYEQYF. CDR3 coding DNA: TGCGCCAGCAGCTTGGGGGTGCAGGCCTACGAGCAGTACTTC. Drawing the rest from reference TRBV5-1 and TRBJ2-7, the complete variable domain is KAGVTQTPRYLIKTRGQQVTLSCSPISGHRSVSWYQQTPGQGLQFLFEYFSETQRNKGNFPGRFSGRQFSNSRSEMNVSTLELGDSALYLCASSLGVQAYEQYFGPGTRLTVT.